Below are 13 T cell receptor beta chains sequenced from a single sample in a study of blood T cells in healthy people across ages. Alongside a J-beta primer mix, a sample-barcoded 5' primer served in a second PCR lasting roughly 6 to 12 cycles. TCRdb called the 5' RACE reads again in MiXCR, with one record for every CDR3 protein. The data show 750,000 to 1,000,000 distinct CDR3 sequences, 25% to 30% seen once. The sample was also linked to a second study, of T cells of mothers and their children.

Sample: blood. Receptor source: a woman in her forties in good health.

In this sample, this clonotype turned up many times. The chain links TRBV4-1 to TRBJ1-1; D not certain. The germline V and J ends were trimmed by 4 bases and 2 bases, with 17 bases remaining between them. The CDR3 has 16 amino acids. CDR1 is MGHRA and CDR2 is YSYEKL in the germline V gene. The CDR3: CASSPSRLMPNTEAFF. In nucleotides, the CDR3 is TGCGCCAGCAGCCCGTCTAGACTAATGCCTAACACTGAAGCTTTCTTT.

This clonotype was observed a handful of times. Sequence at one end of the junction differs from germline and may be a read error. V and J are TRBV18 and TRBJ2-3; either TRBD1 or TRBD2 may supply D (5 bases each). Germline assignment: CDR1 KGHSH and CDR2 LQKENI. The CDR3 sequence is 15 residues long. The CDR3 region is CASSPPGTRTDTRYF. CDR3 DNA sequence: TGTGCCAGCTCACCACCGGGGACCCGCACAGATACGCGGTATTTT.

The sample holds one count of this clonotype. The junction shows a germline mismatch at one end, possibly a read error. The chain couples TRBV7-7 to TRBJ2-3; D unclear. The CDR3 has 17 residues. CDR1 and CDR2 from the germline V gene are SSHAT and FNYEAQ (reference sequence). The CDR3 sequence is CASRRLAGPFSTDTQYF. CDR3 bases: TGTGCTAGCAGGCGATTAGCAGGTCCCTTTAGCACAGATACGCAGTATTTT.

This chain joins TRBV28 and TRBJ2-3; 8 bases agree with TRBD1. CDR3 length: 17 amino acids. Germline V lookup: CDR1 MDHEN, CDR2 SYDVKM. Germline trimming cut 8 bases from V and 1 base from J; bases unmatched to any gene: 14. DNA of the CDR3: TGTGCCAGCGAAACCCGGGACAGGTTCTACCGCACAGATACGCAGTATTTT. Protein: CASETRDRFYRTDTQYF.

This clonotype has more than one count but fewer than ten. The rearrangement uses TRBV7-2 and TRBJ1-1; 10 bases line up with TRBD1. V shed 4 bases and J 5 bases; nucleotides not matched to a gene: 10. The CDR3 extends over 16 amino acids. In germline, CDR1 is SGHTA, CDR2 FQGNSA. CDR3 protein: CASSSVTGGLRTEAFF. In DNA, the CDR3 is TGTGCCAGCAGCTCTGTGACAGGGGGCTTGAGAACTGAAGCTTTCTTT.

This clonotype was observed a handful of times. The CDR3 protein is CASSFPTSGTDTQYF. The CDR3 DNA reads TGTGCCAGCAGTTTCCCGACTAGCGGCACAGATACGCAGTATTTT. The chain links TRBV12-3 or TRBV12-4 to TRBJ2-3, with 8 positions matching TRBD2. CDR3 length: 15 amino acids. J gave up 1 base and V 3 bases, and 3 bases lay outside the gene matches.

This clonotype was observed a few times. A read error may produce the germline difference seen at one junction end. The rearrangement uses TRBV7-3 and TRBJ2-7, with D perhaps TRBD1 (6 bases). The length of the CDR3 is 14 residues. Germline V gene sequence: CDR1 SGHTA, CDR2 FQGTGA. The CDR3 DNA is TGTGCCGGCAGCGTAACAGGGAGCTCCTACGAGCAGTACTTC. Residues: CAGSVTGSSYEQYF.

CDR3 amino acids: CASSSTTGGFQPQHF. The CDR3 bases are TGTGCCAGCAGTTCGACTACAGGGGGCTTTCAGCCCCAGCATTTT. V usage is TRBV28 and J usage is TRBJ1-5; 9 positions agree with TRBD1. J gave up 6 bases and V 4 bases, and 7 bases lay outside the gene matches. The CDR3 is 15 amino acids. From germline, CDR1 is MDHEN and CDR2 SYDVKM.

This clonotype came up a few times. One junction end disagrees with the germline gene, perhaps due to a read error. The gene calls are TRBV7-7 and TRBJ2-5; D unclear. The germline V gene encodes CDR1 SSHAT and CDR2 FNYEAQ (reference sequence). This CDR3 is 15 amino acids long. The CDR3 is CASSLAELNQETQYF. The CDR3 DNA is TGTGCTAGCAGCTTAGCAGAGCTTAACCAAGAGACCCAGTACTTC.

The rearrangement links TRBV6-6 to TRBJ2-7, with D tentatively TRBD2 (5 bases). V was trimmed by 0 bases and J by 0 bases, leaving 9 bases between them. Germline values: CDR1 MNHNY, CDR2 SVGAGI (reference sequence). CDR3 length: 15 residues. The CDR3: CASSYSEGFSYEQYF. CDR3 nucleotide sequence: TGTGCCAGCAGTTACTCAGAGGGATTCTCCTACGAGCAGTACTTC.

At least ten counts were recorded for this clonotype. DNA of the CDR3: TGCAGTGCTCCGGAAGTAACCCCGGGAGGCTACACCTTC. As protein: CSAPEVTPGGYTF. This sequence joins TRBV20-1 and TRBJ1-2; no definite D call. The CDR3 extends over 13 amino acids. Germline V lookup: CDR1 DFQATT, CDR2 SNEGSKA (reference sequence). Trimming removed 5 bases from V and 8 bases from J, with 18 bases in between.

A word on this clonotype: A much larger clone sits a single nucleotide away, making a read error possible. This likely comes from a read error, as the CDR3 has no conserved phenylalanine or tryptophan at its end. CDR3: CASSPVYHYEQYC. CDR3 nucleotide sequence: TGTGCCAGCAGCCCCGTATACCACTACGAGCAGTACTGC. The chain recombines TRBV7-2 with TRBJ2-4; unclear D gene. Gene TRBJ2-7 matches the end of the DNA better, so the J call may be wrong. CDR3 length: 13 amino acids. The germline CDR1 and CDR2 sequences are SGHTA and FQGNSA.

The rearrangement uses TRBV7-2 and TRBJ1-3; 7 bases fit TRBD1. The germline V gene encodes CDR1 SGHTA and CDR2 FQGNSA. The junction had 3 bases not matched to a gene; V was cut back by 4 bases and J by 0 bases. The CDR3 totals 15 residues. CDR3 protein: CASSYRGGSGNTIYF. CDR3 DNA: TGTGCCAGCAGCTACAGGGGTGGCTCTGGAAACACCATATATTTT.